The source of this T cell receptor (beta chain) is a study of T cells in narcolepsy (dated by TCRdb to between 2018 and 2020). For the study in its entirety: The study enrolled patients with narcolepsy type 1 or type 2 (NT1, NT2) together with healthy control donors. Autoreactive T cells targeting hypocretin neuron self-antigens (hypocretin, TRIB2) were sought in narcolepsy patients, and TCR Vbeta sequencing was used to track clonotypes in blood and CSF.

Libraries were constructed by the immunoSEQ multiplex PCR assay. TCRdb took this table from immuneACCESS and kept in-frame rearrangements with V and J called. Such tables lack part of the clones; where checked against another copy, unresolved V genes explain under half of the gap, and the rest is unexplained. A total of about 27,000 clones appear in this sample, approximately 84% of them only once. The ten largest clones represent 1.3% of the sample. Of note for this clone: The antigen this receptor binds is unknown. Qualities for individual bases were not recorded, and no much larger clone is one base off.

Findings and caveats that apply to the study as a whole: Patients and controls had comparable numbers of sequenced blood memory CD4+ clonotypes, averaging about 39,000 and 35,000, respectively. Autoreactive clonotypes were reported to be detected serially in the blood of the same patients and of different patients, but not in the blood of healthy controls. Plots comparing CSF and blood CD4+ T cell clonotypes from the same patient highlighted HCRT-specific and TRIB2-specific autoreactive clonotypes. Certain blood memory CD4+ repertoires from patients and controls had no sequences that matched autoreactive T cell clones.

Inclusive of the bounding cysteine and phenylalanine, the CDR3 is 18 residues long. The sequence is cut down to CDR3 DNA, 54 bases in frame from base 1. From a lookup of the germline V gene, CDR1 and CDR2 are SGHRS and YFSETQ. For this chain, trimming is 0 bases at the V end and 2 bases at the J end, and the number of junction bases without a gene match is 4. For TCR Vbeta sequencing, memory CD4+ T cells were sorted ex vivo from the peripheral blood of both healthy controls and narcolepsy patients. Material for sequencing was CD45RA- memory CD4+ T cells from PBMCs. The intended sense of this specimen's cell subset or site label: memory T cells sorted ex vivo from peripheral blood. The chain links TRBV5-1 with TRBJ2-6, with 11 middle bases fitting TRBD1. This TCR derives from a human donor with narcolepsy. In nucleotide form, the sequence is TGCGCCAGCAGCTTGGGTTTGGGACAGGGGGCTGGGGCCAACGTCCTGACTTTC. It specifies CASSLGLGQGAGANVLTF.